This T cell receptor (beta chain) was observed in a study of T cells in localized non-small cell lung cancer (dated by TCRdb to 2019 to 2021). Regarding the complete study: T cell repertoires of fewer than 250 early-stage NSCLC patients were analyzed, with tumors being compared against uninvolved tumor-adjacent lungs. A mean age of approximately 66 years was recorded for the NSCLC patients, of whom 120 to 150 were male and 107 were female. The cohort consisted of 236 treatment-naive NSCLC patients whose localized lung tumors had been resected.

Paper-wide results and their limitations: A median of 57 of the top 100 tumor clones turned up in the paired uninvolved adjacent lung, and some 28 of those clones also ranked among the top 100 of that same adjacent lung. Uninvolved tumor-adjacent lung showed the highest T cell clonality, higher than tumor, which suggests more focused antigenic responses in the uninvolved tumor-adjacent lung. Longer overall survival was associated with higher T cell density in blood, whereas shorter survival was associated with higher clonality in adjacent lung. Multi-region tumor sequencing was not performed, so intratumor heterogeneity could not be excluded. Since the design was exploratory, TCR variables were selected using unadjusted p-values with no false-discovery rate correction.

At diagnosis, peripheral blood, uninvolved tumor-adjacent lung and tumor were collected and stored as a combination of fresh-frozen and FFPE material. For TCR repertoire profiling, blood samples were analyzed in the form of peripheral blood mononuclear cells. TCR beta CDR3 regions were sequenced from DNA using the immunoSEQ Assay. As for the authors' bioinformatics: To compute T cell density, TCR beta template counts were normalized to usable DNA, which was estimated by amplifying housekeeping genes. The preseqR package was used to estimate richness by extrapolating to 400,000 templates for PBMC samples and to 120,000 templates for tissue samples. Clonality was taken to be one minus Pielou's evenness. Tissue-enriched TCRs were identified by differential abundance testing using productive amino-acid clonotypes, minimum total count 5 and alpha 0.1. The Jaccard Index and the Morisita Overlap Index were used to quantify repertoire overlap between compartments. GLIPH grouped TCR beta CDR3s together with public tetramer-defined viral CDR3s, and a viral motif had to include at least three viral sequences and show V-gene enrichment. TCRdb's version of the immuneACCESS table is confined to in-frame rearrangements and falls short of the full clone set. An unresolved V gene accounts for under half of the shortfall where checked; the remainder is of unknown origin. V and J calls plus clone size are reproduced from that table; the DNA served to infer D and trimming. The sample yields roughly 30,000 clones; roughly 91% were counted once. Around 2.9% of the sample rests with the top ten.

V loses 1 base at its end and J loses 4 bases; junction bases beyond the gene matches: 13. The CDR3 numbers 18 residues from cysteine through phenylalanine. Only the CDR3 region is kept as DNA, spanning 54 bases read in frame from base 1. The CDR1 and CDR2 encoded by the germline V gene (reference sequence) are SEHNR and FQNEAQ. A remark on this clone: The specificity of this receptor is unknown. Per-base quality was not reported, and no clone a single base away is much larger than it.

The chain was built from TRBV7-9 and TRBJ1-2, with 9 central nucleotides matching TRBD1. The sequence was obtained from a female donor older than 55 with stage I lung adenocarcinoma. The source was peripheral blood, collected before any cancer treatment. The DNA sequence is given as TGTGCCAGCAGCTTAGTTCAAGGGTGGACAGGGGCGTCCTATGGCTACACCTTC. The resulting protein is CASSLVQGWTGASYGYTF.